The 23 T cell receptor beta chains presented below share a single source sample, sequenced in a study of blood T cell repertoires in COVID-19. TCRdb's copy holds only in-frame clones and misses some; the assay was immunoSEQ multiplex PCR. The table has 150,000 to 200,000 clones, around 86% seen once; the top ten hold roughly 9.1%. Sequencing used PBMCs or T cells enriched from blood (not recorded which). The receptors derive from a woman in her twenties or thirties who had recovered from COVID-19.

The V gene is TRBV3-1 (or the pseudogene TRBV3-2), the J gene TRBJ2-3; D is ambiguous. Looked up from germline, CDR1 is LGHDT and CDR2 is YNNKEL (reference sequence). The CDR3 is 13 amino acids. V was shortened by 2 bases and J by 2 bases, with 5 bases between the two germline ends. Written as DNA, the CDR3 is TGTGCCAGCAGCCAACCGTACACAGATACGCAGTATTTT. This encodes CASSQPYTDTQYF.

V is TRBV13 and J is TRBJ2-7; the match to TRBD1 covers 8 bases. Germline-derived CDR1 and CDR2 are PRHDT and FYEKMQ (reference sequence). Losses at the gene ends were 6 bases for V and 7 bases for J; bases not matched to a gene: 11. This CDR3 is 14 amino acids long. This CDR3 is CASREFGTGGEQYF. In DNA, the CDR3 is TGTGCCAGCAGAGAATTCGGGACAGGAGGAGAGCAGTACTTC.

This CDR3 is CASSDGQGWGTDTQYF. CDR3 DNA: TGTGCCAGCAGCGACGGACAGGGGTGGGGCACAGATACGCAGTATTTT. This sequence joins TRBV11-3 and TRBJ2-3; the match to TRBD1 covers 9 bases. CDR3 size: 16 residues. Looked up from germline, CDR1 is SGHNT and CDR2 is YENEEA. V lost 5 bases and J lost 1; bases outside the gene matches: 7.

This rearrangement joins TRBV29-1 to TRBJ2-7, with no clear D. The V gene's germline CDR1 is SQVTM and CDR2 ANQGSEA. The CDR3 totals 11 residues. V lost 5 bases and J lost 4, with 9 bases in between. Here the CDR3 DNA reads TGCAGCGTTCATACAGAGTACGAGCAGTACTTC. This gives the protein CSVHTEYEQYF.

The chain couples TRBV5-1 to TRBJ1-1, with TRBD1 matching 7 bases. With V trimmed by 4 bases and J by 1 base, 7 bases remained unmatched. The CDR3 loop spans 15 amino acids. The germline CDR1 and CDR2 sequences are SGHRS and YFSETQ. CDR3 loop: CASSPNTGENTEAFF. Written as DNA, the CDR3 is TGCGCCAGCAGCCCAAACACAGGGGAGAACACTGAAGCTTTCTTT.

This sequence joins TRBV27 and TRBJ2-1; D is unresolved. Trimming stripped 5 bases from V and 0 bases from J, with 11 bases between. Germline-derived CDR1 and CDR2 are MNHEY and SMNVEV (reference sequence). The CDR3 has 15 amino acids. For the CDR3, the DNA is TGTGCCAGCAGTCAAACAGTACCCTCCTACAATGAGCAGTTCTTC. This encodes CASSQTVPSYNEQFF.

This clone was seen once. This chain uses TRBV6-5 with TRBJ2-3; possibly TRBD1 for D (5 bases). Germline V gene data show CDR1 as MNHEY and CDR2 as SVGAGI. V was cut by 5 bases and J by 6 bases, with 15 bases left in between. This CDR3 region has 14 residues. CDR3 DNA: TGTGCCAGCAGTCTCCAGGGTGGCCGTGATACGCAGTATTTT. Its protein product is CASSLQGGRDTQYF.

This clone occurred once. V is TRBV6-5 and J is TRBJ2-7; TRBD2 aligns across 9 bases. The ends lost 6 bases at V and 6 bases at J; junction bases unmatched: 6. Germline V gene sequence: CDR1 MNHEY, CDR2 SVGAGI. The CDR3 totals 13 residues. The CDR3 reads CASRKAGGGEQYF. CDR3 DNA sequence: TGTGCCAGCAGAAAAGCGGGAGGTGGCGAGCAGTACTTC.

The J gene is TRBJ1-4, the V gene TRBV2, with D uncertain. Germline loops: CDR1 SNHLY, CDR2 FYNNEI. The V end lost 8 bases, the J end lost 2 bases, and 15 bases lay between the germline ends. The CDR3 is made up of 15 amino acids. As DNA, the CDR3 is TGTGCCAGCGCGGATCATATCGCTACTAATGAAAAACTGTTTTTT. It is translated as CASADHIATNEKLFF.

This chain joins TRBV25-1 and TRBJ2-5; TRBD2 aligns across 7 bases. Losses at the gene ends were 4 bases for V and 2 bases for J; bases not matched to a gene: 16. CDR1 and CDR2 (germline): MGHDK, SYGVNS. CDR3 length equals 18 residues. This CDR3 is CASSVRREPPPAQETQYF. The DNA for the CDR3 is TGTGCCAGCAGTGTAAGGCGGGAGCCTCCCCCCGCGCAAGAGACCCAGTACTTC.

V usage is TRBV11-1 and J usage is TRBJ1-3; no clear D gene. The CDR3 covers 15 residues. V dropped 0 bases and J dropped 0 bases, with 6 bases sitting between them. The V gene's germline CDR1 is SGHAT and CDR2 FQDESV (reference sequence). The CDR3 DNA follows: TGTGCCAGCAGCTTAGCCGGTTTCTCTGGAAACACCATATATTTT. This sequence encodes CASSLAGFSGNTIYF.

The chain links TRBV2 to TRBJ2-2; 7 bases agree with TRBD1. Unmatched junction bases numbered 9, after V lost 4 bases and J lost 4 bases. The V gene's germline CDR1 is SNHLY and CDR2 FYNNEI. This CDR3 is 16 amino acids long. The CDR3 protein is CASSGQGVSATGELFF. CDR3 DNA sequence: TGTGCCAGCAGTGGGCAGGGGGTATCGGCCACCGGGGAGCTGTTTTTT.

The chain couples TRBV7-9 to TRBJ1-1, with D possibly matching TRBD1 (6 bases). CDR3 size: 15 residues. Germline V gene lookup returns CDR1 SEHNR and CDR2 FQNEAQ (reference sequence). Trimming shortened V by 1 base and J by 4 bases, and 13 bases separated the two germline ends. The CDR3 spells CASSLGAGVSTEAFF. The CDR3 region has the DNA TGTGCCAGCAGCTTAGGTGCAGGGGTGTCCACTGAAGCTTTCTTT. Based on the CDR3 plus reference TRBV7-9 and TRBJ1-1, the full variable domain is DTGVSQNPRHKITKRGQNVTFRCDPISEHNRLYWYRQTLGQGPEFLTYFQNEAQLEKSRLLSDRFSAERPKGSFSTLEIQRTEQGDSAMYLCASSLGAGVSTEAFFGQGTRLTVV.

CDR3 DNA sequence: TGCGCCAGCAGCTTGGACAGGGGGTGGTGGAATCAGCCCCAGCATTTT. It yields the protein CASSLDRGWWNQPQHF. The V and J genes are TRBV5-1 and TRBJ1-5; 8 bases agree with TRBD1. The CDR3 has 16 residues. Germline-derived CDR1 and CDR2 are SGHRS and YFSETQ. Trimming took 0 bases from V and 4 from J; bases not matched to a gene: 6.

The rearrangement links TRBV28 to TRBJ1-1, with D maybe TRBD1 (5 bases). Germline CDR1 MDHEN, CDR2 SYDVKM. CDR3 size: 15 residues. Trimming took off 6 bases at V and 1 base at J, with 15 bases between the two ends. The CDR3 DNA sequence: TGTGCCAGCAGCCTAACATTCGGGGGGAACACTGAAGCTTTCTTT. Amino acid sequence: CASSLTFGGNTEAFF. Looking up the rest from reference TRBV28 and TRBJ1-1 gives the full variable domain: DVKVTQSSRYLVKRTGEKVFLECVQDMDHENMFWYRQDPGLGLRLIYFSYDVKMKEKGDIPEGYSVSREKKERFSLILESASTNQTSMYLCASSLTFGGNTEAFFGQGTRLTVV.

The chain couples TRBV15 to TRBJ2-1, with 8 nucleotides matching TRBD1. With 4 bases clipped from V and 7 bases from J, the junction kept 9 bases outside the gene matches. The CDR3 has 15 residues. CDR1 and CDR2 from the germline V gene are LNHNV and YYDKDF (reference sequence). Written as DNA, the CDR3 is TGTGCCACCAGCACGCCCGGACAGGGTAATAATGAGCAGTTCTTC. It yields the protein CATSTPGQGNNEQFF.

The V and J genes are TRBV27 and TRBJ2-7, with TRBD1 identical over 9 bases. This CDR3 spans 15 amino acids. J was trimmed by 0 bases and V by 3 bases; bases with no gene match: 3. CDR1 is MNHEY and CDR2 is SMNVEV in the germline V gene (reference sequence). The CDR3 sequence is CASSFAGQGSYEQYF. For the CDR3, the DNA is TGTGCCAGCAGTTTTGCGGGACAGGGCTCCTACGAGCAGTACTTC.

J is TRBJ2-5 and V is TRBV7-2, with 13 bases identical to TRBD2. The CDR3 totals 16 residues. CDR1 and CDR2 from the germline V gene are SGHTA and FQGNSA. V was clipped by 3 bases and J by 5 bases; unmatched bases: 6. The CDR3 DNA is TGTGCCAGCAGCTTCCGGACTAGCGGGAGAGTTGAGACCCAGTACTTC. It yields the protein CASSFRTSGRVETQYF.

The chain uses TRBV29-1 and TRBJ2-5; unclear D gene. The CDR3 extends over 12 amino acids. The germline V gene has CDR1 SQVTM and CDR2 ANQGSEA. The ends were cut back, 1 base at V and 9 bases at J, with 12 bases in the middle. Here the CDR3 reads CSVEAASRSQYF. For the CDR3, the DNA is TGCAGCGTTGAAGCGGCCAGCAGGTCCCAGTACTTC. Full variable domain (remainder filled in from reference TRBV29-1 and TRBJ2-5): SAVISQKPSRDICQRGTSLTIQCQVDSQVTMMFWYRQQPGQSLTLIATANQGSEATYESGFVIDKFPISRPNLTFSTLTVSNMSPEDSSIYLCSVEAASRSQYFGPGTRLLVL.

This clone was counted between two and nine times. This chain joins TRBV10-3 and TRBJ1-1, with TRBD1 as a possible D gene (6 bases). The length of the CDR3 is 16 residues. CDR1 is ENHRY and CDR2 is SYGVKD in the germline V gene. Trimming took off 0 bases at V and 1 base at J, with 12 bases between the two ends. The CDR3 DNA reads TGTGCCATCAGTGAGTCTTATGGGGGCCAGAACACTGAAGCTTTCTTT. It translates to CAISESYGGQNTEAFF.

The J gene is TRBJ2-1, the V gene TRBV19; maybe TRBD1 (6 bases). The CDR3 consists of 15 residues. The germline gives CDR1 LNHDA, CDR2 SQIVND (reference sequence). Trimming removed 1 base from V and 8 bases from J, with 15 bases in between. The CDR3 reads CASSIAVWTVDEQFF. Here the CDR3 DNA reads TGTGCCAGTAGTATAGCGGTTTGGACAGTGGATGAGCAGTTCTTC.

V is TRBV10-3 and J is TRBJ2-3; a weak D match, TRBD1 (6 bases). The germline CDR1 and CDR2 sequences are ENHRY and SYGVKD. The CDR3 totals 14 residues. Trimming removed 11 bases at V and 2 bases at J, with 17 bases between. The CDR3 region has the DNA TGTGCCGCAAGACCGGACAGAAACACAGATACGCAGTATTTT. Translating it yields CAARPDRNTDTQYF.

V is TRBV14 and J is TRBJ2-1; 8 bases match TRBD2. CDR3 length: 15 residues. V shed 4 bases, J shed 1 base, and the junction held 3 bases outside the gene matches. Germline V gene lookup returns CDR1 SGHDN and CDR2 FVKESK. The CDR3 here is CASSPSGSSYNEQFF. The CDR3 DNA is TGTGCCAGCAGCCCCAGCGGGAGTTCCTACAATGAGCAGTTCTTC.